This T cell receptor (beta chain) was sequenced during a study of identical twins' blood T cells. TCRdb reprocessed the 5' RACE reads with MiXCR, giving one entry per CDR3 protein. The data contain a few hundred thousand distinct CDR3 sequences, 25% to 35% of them seen just once; the ten biggest clones take up 6.1%. V shed 5 bases and J shed 6 bases, with 23 bases lying between them. Germline V gives CDR1 SGHTA, CDR2 FQGNSA. The CDR3 spans 18 residues. Likely shared infections and vaccines: all three twin pairs were reared together. This receptor was taken from a woman between 18 and 55 years old in good health. V gene TRBV7-2 combines with J gene TRBJ1-6; D is possibly TRBD1 (6 bases). The source material was PBMCs. CDR3 region: CASSPPSGGLLSNSPLHF. DNA of the CDR3: TGTGCCAGCAGCCCCCCCAGCGGGGGCCTTTTAAGTAATTCACCCCTCCACTTT.